The sequence of this TCR beta chain was determined in a study of cytomegalovirus exposure and HLA in healthy donors. The study, taken as a whole, reports: Cytomegalovirus association was listed for 164 TCR beta chains.

Separation from the roughly 670-subject first cohort characterized the roughly 120-subject validation cohort, to which the donors belonged. Data came from immunoSEQ multiplex PCR; TCRdb stores just in-frame clones and leaves some out. Of some 170,000 clones in the sample, 86% were seen once. Details on this clone: Its antigen is not identified.

The CDR3 runs 17 residues. J was trimmed by 4 bases and V by 5 bases; bases with no gene match: 10. From germline, CDR1 is LNHDA and CDR2 SQIVND (reference sequence). This chain joins TRBV19 and TRBJ2-1, with 11 bases that match TRBD2. Sequencing was done on a sample of PBMCs. The sequence was collected from a young man in good health and CMV-seropositive. For the CDR3, the DNA is TGTGCCAGTAGTCCTACTAGCGGGAGACCAAATTACAATGAGCAGTTCTTC. It is translated as CASSPTSGRPNYNEQFF.